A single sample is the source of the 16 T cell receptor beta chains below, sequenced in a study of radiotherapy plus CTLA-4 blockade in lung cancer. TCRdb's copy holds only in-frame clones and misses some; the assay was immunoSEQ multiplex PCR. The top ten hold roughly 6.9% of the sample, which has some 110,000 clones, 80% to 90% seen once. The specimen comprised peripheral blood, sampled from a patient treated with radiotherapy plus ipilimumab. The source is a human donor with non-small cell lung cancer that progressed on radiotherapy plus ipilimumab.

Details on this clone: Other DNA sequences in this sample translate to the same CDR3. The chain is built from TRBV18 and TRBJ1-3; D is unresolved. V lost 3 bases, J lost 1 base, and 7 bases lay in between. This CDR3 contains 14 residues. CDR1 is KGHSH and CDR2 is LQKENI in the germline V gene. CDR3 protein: CASSPPGSGNTIYF. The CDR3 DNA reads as TGTGCCAGCTCACCTCCGGGATCTGGAAACACCATATATTTT.

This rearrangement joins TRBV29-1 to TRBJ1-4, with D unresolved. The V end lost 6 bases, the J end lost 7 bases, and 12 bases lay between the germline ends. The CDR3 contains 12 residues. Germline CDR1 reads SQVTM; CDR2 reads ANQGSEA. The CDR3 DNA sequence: TGCAGCGTAGCATTGGTGGGTGAAAAACTGTTTTTT. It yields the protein CSVALVGEKLFF.

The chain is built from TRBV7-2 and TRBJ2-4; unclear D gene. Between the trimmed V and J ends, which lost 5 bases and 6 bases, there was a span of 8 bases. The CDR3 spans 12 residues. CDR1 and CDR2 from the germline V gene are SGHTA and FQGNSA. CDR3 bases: TGTGCCAGCAGCCAGAATAGAAACATTCAGTACTTC. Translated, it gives CASSQNRNIQYF.

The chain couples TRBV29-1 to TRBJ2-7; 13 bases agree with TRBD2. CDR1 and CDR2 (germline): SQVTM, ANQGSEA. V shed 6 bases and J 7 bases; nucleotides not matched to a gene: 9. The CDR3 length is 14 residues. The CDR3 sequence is CSVTLAGGPREQYF. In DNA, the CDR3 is TGCAGCGTAACACTAGCGGGAGGGCCGAGGGAGCAGTACTTC.

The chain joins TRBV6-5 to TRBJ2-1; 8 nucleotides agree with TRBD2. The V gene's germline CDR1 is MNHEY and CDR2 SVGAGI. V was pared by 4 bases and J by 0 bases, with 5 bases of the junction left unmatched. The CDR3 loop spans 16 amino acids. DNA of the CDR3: TGTGCCAGCAGTTCGCGGGGGGCGAGCTCCTACAATGAGCAGTTCTTC. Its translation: CASSSRGASSYNEQFF.

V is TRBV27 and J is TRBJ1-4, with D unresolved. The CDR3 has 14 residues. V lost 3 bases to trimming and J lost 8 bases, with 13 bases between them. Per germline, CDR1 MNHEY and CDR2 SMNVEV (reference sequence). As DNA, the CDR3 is TGTGCCAGCAGTTTCGGTAGGGCTGAGGAAAAACTGTTTTTT. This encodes CASSFGRAEEKLFF.

The CDR3 region has the DNA TGTGCCAGCAGCTTAGGAGGGGGAGGGCCCTACAATGAGCAGTTCTTC. Translation: CASSLGGGGPYNEQFF. This chain uses TRBV11-3 with TRBJ2-1; D might be TRBD2 (7 bases). Looked up from germline, CDR1 is SGHNT and CDR2 is YENEEA. The CDR3 totals 16 residues. V was pared by 1 base and J by 2 bases, with 12 bases between.

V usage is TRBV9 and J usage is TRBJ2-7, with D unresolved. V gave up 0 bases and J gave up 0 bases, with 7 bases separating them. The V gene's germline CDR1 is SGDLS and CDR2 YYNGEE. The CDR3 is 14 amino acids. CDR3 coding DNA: TGTGCCAGCAGCGTAGGTGCTAGCTCCTACGAGCAGTACTTC. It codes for CASSVGASSYEQYF.

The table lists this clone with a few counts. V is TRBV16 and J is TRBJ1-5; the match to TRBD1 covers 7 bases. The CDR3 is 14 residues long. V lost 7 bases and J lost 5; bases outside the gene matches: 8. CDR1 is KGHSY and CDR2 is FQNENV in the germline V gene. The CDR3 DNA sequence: TGTGCCAGCACCCCCTACAGGGGTGATCAGCCCCAGCATTTT. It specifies CASTPYRGDQPQHF.

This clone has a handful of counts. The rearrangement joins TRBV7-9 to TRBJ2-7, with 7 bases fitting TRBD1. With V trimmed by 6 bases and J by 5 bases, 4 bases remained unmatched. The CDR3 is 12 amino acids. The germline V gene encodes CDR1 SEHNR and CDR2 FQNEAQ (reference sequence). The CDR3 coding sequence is TGTGCCAGCAGTCCACAGGGGCACGAGCAGTACTTC. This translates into CASSPQGHEQYF.

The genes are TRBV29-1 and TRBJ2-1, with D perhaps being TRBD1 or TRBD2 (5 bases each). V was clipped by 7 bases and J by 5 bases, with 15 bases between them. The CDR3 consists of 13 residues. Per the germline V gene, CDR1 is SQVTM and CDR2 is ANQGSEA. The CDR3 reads CSGVGTNDNEQFF. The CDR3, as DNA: TGCAGCGGGGTGGGGACCAACGACAATGAGCAGTTCTTC.

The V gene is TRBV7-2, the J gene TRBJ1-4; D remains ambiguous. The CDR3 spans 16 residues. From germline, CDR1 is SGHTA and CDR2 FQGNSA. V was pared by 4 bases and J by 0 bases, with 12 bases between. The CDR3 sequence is CASSSPWTATNEKLFF. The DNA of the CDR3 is TGTGCCAGCAGCTCCCCCTGGACTGCAACTAATGAAAAACTGTTTTTT.

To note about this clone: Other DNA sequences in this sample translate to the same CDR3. CDR3 sequence: CASSLAGGADTQYF. The CDR3 bases are TGCGCCAGCAGCTTGGCCGGCGGAGCAGATACGCAGTATTTT. The V gene is TRBV5-1, the J gene TRBJ2-3; unclear D gene. V was pared by 0 bases and J by 4 bases, with 9 bases between. The CDR3 totals 14 residues. Germline V gene data show CDR1 as SGHRS and CDR2 as YFSETQ.

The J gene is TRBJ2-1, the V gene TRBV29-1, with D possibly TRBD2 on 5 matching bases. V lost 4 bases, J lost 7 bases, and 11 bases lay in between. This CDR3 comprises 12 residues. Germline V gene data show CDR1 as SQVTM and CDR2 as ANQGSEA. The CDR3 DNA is TGCAGCGTTGGAGTTTCGGGGAATGAGCAGTTCTTC. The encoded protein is CSVGVSGNEQFF.

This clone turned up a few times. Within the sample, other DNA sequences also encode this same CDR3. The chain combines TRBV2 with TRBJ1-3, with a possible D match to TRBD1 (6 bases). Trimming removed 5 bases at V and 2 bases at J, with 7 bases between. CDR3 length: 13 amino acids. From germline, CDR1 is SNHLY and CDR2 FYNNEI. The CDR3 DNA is TGTGCCAGCAGTTACAGGGCTGGAAACACCATATATTTT. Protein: CASSYRAGNTIYF.

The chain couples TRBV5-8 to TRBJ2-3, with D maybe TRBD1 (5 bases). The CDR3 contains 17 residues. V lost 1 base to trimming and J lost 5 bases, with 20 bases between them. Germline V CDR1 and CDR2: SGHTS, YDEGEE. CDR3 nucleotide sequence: TGTGCCAGCAGCTTGCTTAGGACACACCTTATGGGAGATACGCAGTATTTT. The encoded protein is CASSLLRTHLMGDTQYF.